These T cell receptor beta chains were read from a single sample in a study of spatial heterogeneity in lung cancer. TCRdb itself ran the 5' RACE reads through MiXCR, one entry per CDR3 protein. The table shows just over 70,000 distinct CDR3 sequences, with about 8.2% occurring only once. The material sequenced was PBMCs, taken at follow-up. The source is a female donor with early-stage non-small cell lung cancer. Both conserved end residues are part of each CDR3.

j_call v_call cdr3_aa
TRBJ1-5 TRBV12-3/TRBV12-4 CASSWTDQPQHF
TRBJ2-1 TRBV7-3 CASSPSVGLSNEQFF
TRBJ2-3 TRBV28 CASSGSVGWDTQYF
TRBJ2-1 TRBV11-3 CASSLNHEQFF
TRBJ2-2 TRBV28 CASIGVRGTGELFF
TRBJ2-5 TRBV18 CASSPPRGFQETQYF
TRBJ1-2 TRBV6-1 CAARQGVGYTF
TRBJ1-6 TRBV20-1 CSASGGYNSPLHF
TRBJ2-3 TRBV20-1 CSAYTHTTYTDTQYF
TRBJ1-1 TRBV18 CASSQMGQGGGNTEAFF
TRBJ2-3 TRBV15 CATSRLAHDTQYF
TRBJ1-6 TRBV5-1 CASSPDNGNSPLHF
TRBJ2-1 TRBV20-1 CSAILPLAVSYNEQFF
TRBJ1-5 TRBV18 CASSLGDIQPQHF
TRBJ1-1 TRBV20-1 CSAIPTLGAEAFF
TRBJ2-1 TRBV7-8 CASSLAKASKEQFF
TRBJ1-5 TRBV6-1 CATASHNNQPQHF
TRBJ2-5 TRBV20-1 CSAWTSGRGHSAQYF
TRBJ1-1 TRBV20-1 CSAEEGANTEAFF
TRBJ1-2 TRBV12-3/TRBV12-4 CASTPFRTGVGGYTF
TRBJ2-2 TRBV29-1 CSVQGFPNTGELFF
TRBJ2-1 TRBV6-1 CASTIRAGGAYNEQFF
TRBJ2-7 TRBV28 CASSLFPYEQYF
TRBJ1-1 TRBV7-2 CASSLRRGLGAFF
TRBJ1-3 TRBV15 CATSRDHVSSGNTIYF
TRBJ1-5 TRBV9 CASSGAGDQPQHF
TRBJ2-3 TRBV3-1 CASSQVAGLSTDTQYF
TRBJ1-1 TRBV6-5 CASSYSRTGRLGTEAFF
TRBJ2-1 TRBV28 CASSLRDNEQFF
TRBJ2-3 TRBV2 CASSEDLAGGSGDTQYF
TRBJ2-2 TRBV6-5 CASSPRLAGKDGELFF
TRBJ1-2 TRBV10-3 CAISDLGGGYTF
TRBJ2-7 TRBV9 CASSVGPNTYEQYF
TRBJ2-1 TRBV6-5 CASSRSGRASDNEQFF
TRBJ2-2 TRBV9 CASSVRMRLANTTHLELFF
TRBJ1-5 TRBV20-1 CSARDSVAEGLIDQPQHF
TRBJ2-1 TRBV5-1 CASSIGQAPGNEQFF
TRBJ2-1 TRBV28 CASSLYLTEDSSYNEQFF
TRBJ2-3 TRBV18 CASSSLAGTTDTQYF
TRBJ1-4 TRBV7-9 CASTGAGEREKLFF
TRBJ1-1 TRBV10-3 CAIKGTSLNTEAFF
TRBJ2-1 TRBV6-2/TRBV6-3 CASSILLNGYNEQFF
TRBJ2-7 TRBV19 CASSIRGTANYEQYF
TRBJ1-2 TRBV28 CASSPSTQGAGGYTF
TRBJ1-2 TRBV11-1 CASSSRTQGEFNYGYTF